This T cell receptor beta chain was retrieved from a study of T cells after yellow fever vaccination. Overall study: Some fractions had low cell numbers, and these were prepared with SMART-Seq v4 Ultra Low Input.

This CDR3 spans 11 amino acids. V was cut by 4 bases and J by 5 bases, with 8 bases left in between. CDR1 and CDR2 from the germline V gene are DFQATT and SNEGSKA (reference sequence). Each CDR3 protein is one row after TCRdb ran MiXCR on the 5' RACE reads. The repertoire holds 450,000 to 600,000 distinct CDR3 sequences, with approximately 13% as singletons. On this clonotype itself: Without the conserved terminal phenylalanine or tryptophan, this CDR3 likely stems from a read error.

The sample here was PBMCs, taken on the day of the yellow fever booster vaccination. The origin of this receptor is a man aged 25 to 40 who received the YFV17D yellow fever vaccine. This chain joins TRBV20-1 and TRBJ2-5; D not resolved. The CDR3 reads CSATTAETQYL. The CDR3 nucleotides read TGCAGTGCTACAACTGCGGAGACCCAGTACCTC.